This paragraph covers one T cell receptor (beta chain) sequence. The record originates from a study of blood T cell repertoires in COVID-19. Authors' data handling: Nucleated cell counts were estimated from reference gene primer amplification. Profiled with immunoSEQ multiplex PCR; TCRdb holds only in-frame clones, not every one. V, J and clone size derive from that table, while D and trimming were established from the DNA sequence. The sample carries a few hundred thousand clones, approximately 88% recorded once. The sequence derives from a woman aged 25 to 39 with COVID-19, enrolled during active disease. Input material: peripheral blood.

CDR3 region: CASSLERQGQQPQHF. The CDR3 DNA follows: TGTGCCAGCAGCTTAGAAAGGCAGGGTCAACAGCCCCAGCATTTT. V and J are TRBV7-2 and TRBJ1-5; a weak D match, TRBD1 (5 bases). The CDR3 is 15 residues long. Trimming took 1 base from V and 7 from J, leaving 14 bases between them. Per the germline V gene, CDR1 is SGHTA and CDR2 is FQGNSA. Combining the CDR3 with reference TRBV7-2 and TRBJ1-5 gives the whole variable domain GAGVSQSPSNKVTEKGKDVELRCDPISGHTALYWYRQSLGQGLEFLIYFQGNSAPDKSGLPSDRFSAERTGGSVSTLTIQRTQQEDSAVYLCASSLERQGQQPQHFGDGTRLSIL.